This entry is about one TCR beta chain. Germline V gene sequence: CDR1 MGHRA, CDR2 YSYEKL. Trimming cost V 1 base and J 0 bases; bases outside gene matches: 9. This CDR3 spans 19 amino acids. Authors' methods: Amplification from reference gene primers served as the basis for estimated nucleated cell counts. Sequenced by immunoSEQ multiplex PCR; TCRdb stores in-frame clones only, minus some. Clonal size and the V and J genes are those of that table, whereas D and trimming came from the DNA. Of some 150,000 clones listed, more than 65% are singletons. This sample is drawn from a study of blood T cell repertoires in COVID-19.

This receptor was identified in a woman aged 45-65 years in a cohort sampled during active or convalescent COVID-19. The sample was peripheral blood. The chain couples TRBV4-1 to TRBJ2-1; TRBD2 aligns across 10 bases. CDR3 in amino acids: CASSQGGLAGARSYNEQFF. In nucleotides, the CDR3 is TGCGCCAGCAGCCAAGGGGGTCTAGCGGGGGCACGCTCCTACAATGAGCAGTTCTTC.